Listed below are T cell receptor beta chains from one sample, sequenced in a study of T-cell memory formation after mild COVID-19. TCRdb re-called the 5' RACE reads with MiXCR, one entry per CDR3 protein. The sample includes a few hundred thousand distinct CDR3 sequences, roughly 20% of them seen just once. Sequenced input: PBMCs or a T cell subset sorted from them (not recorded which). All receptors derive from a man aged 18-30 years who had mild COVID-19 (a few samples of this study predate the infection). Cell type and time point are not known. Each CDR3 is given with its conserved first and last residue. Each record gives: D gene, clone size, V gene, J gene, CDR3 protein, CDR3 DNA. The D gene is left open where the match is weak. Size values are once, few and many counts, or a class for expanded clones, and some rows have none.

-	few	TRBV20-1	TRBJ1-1	CRVLERGGPNTEAFF	TGCAGAGTGCTAGAGAGGGGTGGCCCGAACACTGAAGCTTTCTTT
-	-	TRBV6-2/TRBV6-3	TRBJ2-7	CASSPTRGRSGEQYF	TGTGCCAGCAGTCCGACCCGGGGGCGCTCGGGCGAGCAGTACTTC
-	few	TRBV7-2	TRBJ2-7	CASSDGYYEQYF	TGTGCCAGCAGCGATGGTTACTACGAGCAGTACTTC
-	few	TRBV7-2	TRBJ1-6	CASSLAGNGAGPLHF	TGTGCCAGCAGCTTAGCGGGTAATGGGGCAGGCCCCCTCCACTTT
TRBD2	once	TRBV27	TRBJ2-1	CASSPWTSGGPEGQFF	TGTGCCAGCAGTCCGTGGACTAGCGGGGGCCCCGAGGGGCAGTTCTTC
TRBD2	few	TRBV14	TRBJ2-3	CASSQERGGITDTQYF	TGTGCCAGCAGCCAAGAGCGGGGGGGCATCACAGATACGCAGTATTTT
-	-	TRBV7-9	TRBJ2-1	CASSLGTPGNEQFF	TGTGCCAGCAGCCTCGGGACGCCGGGCAATGAGCAGTTCTTC
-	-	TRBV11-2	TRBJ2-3	CASSPPHTDTQYF	TGTGCCAGCAGCCCCCCCCACACAGATACGCAGTATTTT
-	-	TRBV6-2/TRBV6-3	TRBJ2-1	CASSPSPVQFF	TGTGCCAGCAGCCCATCACCGGTGCAGTTCTTC
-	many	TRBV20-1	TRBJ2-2	CSAPRGSGELFF	TGCAGTGCTCCCAGGGGATCGGGGGAGCTGTTTTTT
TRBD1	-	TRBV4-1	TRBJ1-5	CASSQALGGGQPQHF	TGCGCCAGCAGCCAAGCCCTGGGAGGGGGCCAGCCCCAGCATTTT
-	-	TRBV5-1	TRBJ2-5	CASSKRIEETQYF	TGCGCCAGCAGCAAAAGGATTGAAGAGACCCAGTACTTC
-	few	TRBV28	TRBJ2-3	CASSRRHNGADTQYF	TGTGCCAGCAGTAGAAGACACAACGGGGCAGATACGCAGTATTTT
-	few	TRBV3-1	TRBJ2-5	CASSPGHTTQYF	TGTGCCAGCAGCCCCGGGCATACGACCCAGTACTTC
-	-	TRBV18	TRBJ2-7	CASSPLGTNYEQYF	TGTGCCAGCTCACCACTTGGGACAAACTACGAGCAGTACTTC
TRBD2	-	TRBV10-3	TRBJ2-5	CAISRGLAGQETQYF	TGTGCCATCAGCCGGGGACTAGCGGGACAAGAGACCCAGTACTTC
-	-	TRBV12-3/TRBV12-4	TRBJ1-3	CASSPDRGAGTIYF	TGTGCCAGTAGCCCCGACCGGGGGGCAGGCACCATATATTTT
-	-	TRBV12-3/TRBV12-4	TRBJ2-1	CASRATGAIYNEQFF	TGTGCCAGCAGAGCTACAGGAGCAATCTACAATGAGCAGTTCTTC
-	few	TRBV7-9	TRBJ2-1	CASSQTSDGNEQFF	TGTGCCAGCAGCCAGACGAGCGATGGGAATGAGCAGTTCTTC
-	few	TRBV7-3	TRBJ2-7	CASSLFPGNNEQYF	TGTGCCAGCAGCTTGTTTCCAGGAAACAACGAGCAGTACTTC
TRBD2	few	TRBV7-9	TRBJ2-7	CASSATSGGAREYF	TGTGCCAGCAGCGCGACTAGCGGGGGTGCCCGGGAGTACTTC
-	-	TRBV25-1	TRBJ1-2	CASKKSEVYGYTF	TGTGCCAGCAAGAAATCAGAGGTCTATGGCTACACCTTC
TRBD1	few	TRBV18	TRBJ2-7	CASSHRAGTDYEQYF	TGTGCCAGCTCCCATCGAGCAGGGACAGACTACGAGCAGTACTTC
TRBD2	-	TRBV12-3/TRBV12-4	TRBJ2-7	CASSQGGNYEQYF	TGTGCCAGCAGTCAGGGAGGGAACTACGAGCAGTACTTC
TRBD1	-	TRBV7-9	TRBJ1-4	CASRNPQPGQMNEKLFF	TGTGCCAGCAGGAACCCGCAACCGGGACAGATGAATGAAAAACTGTTTTTT
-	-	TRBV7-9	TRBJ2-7	CASSWDGSMEQYF	TGTGCCAGCAGCTGGGACGGCTCGATGGAGCAGTACTTC
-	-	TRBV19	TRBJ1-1	CASSTTVNTEAFF	TGTGCCAGTAGTACCACAGTGAACACTGAAGCTTTCTTT
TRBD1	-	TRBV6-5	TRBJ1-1	CASSTAGGTEAFF	TGTGCCAGCAGTACGGCAGGGGGGACTGAAGCTTTCTTT
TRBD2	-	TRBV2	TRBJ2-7	CASRVSGVISYEQYF	TGTGCCAGCAGGGTTAGCGGGGTGATCTCCTACGAGCAGTACTTC
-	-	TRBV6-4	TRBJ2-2	CASSFQSTGELFF	TGTGCCAGCTCATTTCAGAGCACCGGGGAGCTGTTTTTT
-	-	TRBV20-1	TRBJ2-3	CSARDSGVGTDTQYF	TGCAGTGCTAGAGATTCGGGAGTTGGCACAGATACGCAGTATTTT
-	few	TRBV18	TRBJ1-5	CASSPQDGNQPQHF	TGTGCCAGCTCACCACAGGATGGCAATCAGCCCCAGCATTTT
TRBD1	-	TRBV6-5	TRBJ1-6	CASRDRVRSSSYNSPLHF	TGTGCCAGCAGGGACAGGGTCCGATCAAGCTCCTATAATTCACCCCTCCACTTT
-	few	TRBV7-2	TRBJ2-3	CASTSDFSDTQYF	TGTGCCAGCACCTCGGACTTTTCAGATACGCAGTATTTT
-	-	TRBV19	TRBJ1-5	CATWTVNQPQHF	TGTGCCACCTGGACAGTCAATCAGCCCCAGCATTTT
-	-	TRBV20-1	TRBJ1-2	CSARVRITYGYTF	TGCAGTGCTAGAGTTCGGATCACCTATGGCTACACCTTC
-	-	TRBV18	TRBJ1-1	CASSPFEGKNTEAFF	TGTGCCAGCTCCCCCTTCGAGGGGAAGAACACTGAAGCTTTCTTT
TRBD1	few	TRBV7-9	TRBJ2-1	CASSAHRGWGDEQFF	TGTGCCAGCAGCGCCCACAGGGGGTGGGGTGATGAGCAGTTCTTC
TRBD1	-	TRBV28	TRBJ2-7	CASSFGTGGADEQYF	TGTGCCAGCAGTTTCGGGACAGGGGGCGCGGACGAGCAGTACTTC
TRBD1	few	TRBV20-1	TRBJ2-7	CSAEPNAGGEQYF	TGCAGCGCTGAACCAAACGCAGGGGGCGAGCAGTACTTC
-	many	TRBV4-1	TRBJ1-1	CASSQEFGRYEAFF	TGCGCCAGCAGCCAAGAATTCGGACGGTATGAAGCTTTCTTT